This T cell receptor (beta chain) was sequenced in a study of T cell responses to AZD1222 COVID-19 vaccine. Broader study findings: Donors were largely white British and mainly female; clonal diversity was possibly underestimated.

Turning to this clone: The antigen is unknown.

The assay was immunoSEQ multiplex PCR, and TCRdb's table has in-frame clones only and misses some. Altogether 150,000 to 200,000 clones are present, around 90% being singletons, with the ten largest covering 1.5% to 2%. This clonotype was sampled from an adult in good health. The sample was peripheral blood, taken on day 0 of AZD1222 vaccination.

The CDR3 loop is CASSEALGQYNEQFF. The CDR3 DNA sequence: TGTGCCAGCAGCGAGGCCCTGGGACAATACAATGAGCAGTTCTTC. The chain recombines TRBV9 with TRBJ2-1, with D possibly TRBD1 on 6 matching bases. V shed 3 bases and J shed 4 bases, with 14 bases lying between them. Per the germline V gene, CDR1 is SGDLS and CDR2 is YYNGEE. The CDR3 length is 15 residues.